This T cell receptor beta chain came from a study of T cell responses to AZD1222 COVID-19 vaccine. General observations from the study: In a largely white British group with more females than males, clonal diversity was possibly underestimated.

About this clone: The antigen remains undetermined.

The CDR3 covers 16 residues. Germline V lookup: CDR1 PRHDT, CDR2 FYEKMQ (reference sequence). Trimming left V 2 bases short and J 4 bases short, with 18 bases between. Sequenced by immunoSEQ multiplex PCR; TCRdb stores in-frame clones only, minus some. The sample has over 150,000 clones; more than 90% are singletons. The TCR was taken from an adult in good health. This chain uses TRBV13 with TRBJ2-7; weak D call: TRBD1 (6 bases). Here the sequenced sample was peripheral blood, taken on day 0 of AZD1222 vaccination. This chain's CDR3 is CASSLRQGPTPYEQYF. As DNA, the CDR3 is TGTGCCAGCAGCTTACGTCAGGGGCCTACTCCTTACGAGCAGTACTTC.